This T cell receptor beta chain is from a study of blood T cell repertoires in COVID-19. V gave up 6 bases and J gave up 4 bases; unmatched junction bases: 9. The CDR3 is made up of 15 amino acids. Per the germline V gene, CDR1 is SGHRS and CDR2 is YFSETQ. Generated by immunoSEQ multiplex PCR, the TCRdb table keeps only in-frame clones and is missing some. The sample includes roughly 200,000 clones, about 82% seen only once; the top ten take about 6%. Participants were aged roughly 18 to 95 years, lived in about 26 US areas, and enrolled virtually. The genes are TRBV5-1 and TRBJ2-1; 8 nucleotides line up with TRBD2. This TCR derives from a man aged 40-55 years with acute COVID-19. Material for sequencing was PBMCs or T cells enriched from blood (not recorded which). CDR3 region: CASTESGSSYNEQFF. The DNA of the CDR3 is TGCGCCAGCACCGAAAGCGGGAGTTCTTACAATGAGCAGTTCTTC.